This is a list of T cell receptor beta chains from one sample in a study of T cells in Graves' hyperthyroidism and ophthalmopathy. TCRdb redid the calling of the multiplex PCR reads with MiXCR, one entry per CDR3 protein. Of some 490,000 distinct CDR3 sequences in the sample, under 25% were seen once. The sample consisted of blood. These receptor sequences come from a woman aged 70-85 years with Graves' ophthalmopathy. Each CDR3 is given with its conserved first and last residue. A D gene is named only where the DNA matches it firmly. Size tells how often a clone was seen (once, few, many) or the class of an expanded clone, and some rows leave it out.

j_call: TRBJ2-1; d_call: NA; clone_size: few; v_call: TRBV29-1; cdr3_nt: TGCAGCGGGGGGGACTACAATGAGCAGTTCTTC; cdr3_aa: CSGGDYNEQFF
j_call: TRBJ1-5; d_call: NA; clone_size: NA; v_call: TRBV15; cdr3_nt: TGTGCCACCAGCAGAGACAGGGAGTGGAGCAATCAGCCCCAGCATTTT; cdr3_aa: CATSRDREWSNQPQHF
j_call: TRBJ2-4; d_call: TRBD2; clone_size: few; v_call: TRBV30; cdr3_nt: TGTGCCTGGAGGAAAACGACTAGCCCCGGGATTCAGTACTTC; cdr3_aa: CAWRKTTSPGIQYF
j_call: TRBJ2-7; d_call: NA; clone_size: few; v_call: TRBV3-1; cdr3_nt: TGTGCCAGCAGCGAGATCCGGCCGAAGGCCTACGAGCAGTACTTC; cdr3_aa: CASSEIRPKAYEQYF
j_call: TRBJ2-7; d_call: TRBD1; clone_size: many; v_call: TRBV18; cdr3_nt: TGTGCCAGCTCACCTAACAGGGGTAACGAGCAGTACTTC; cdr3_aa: CASSPNRGNEQYF
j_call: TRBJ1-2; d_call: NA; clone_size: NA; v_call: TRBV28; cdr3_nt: TGTGCCAGCAGTTTTTACAGGTCGCAGGGGCCTAATGGCTACACCTTC; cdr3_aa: CASSFYRSQGPNGYTF
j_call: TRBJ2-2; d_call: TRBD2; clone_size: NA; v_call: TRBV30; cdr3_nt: TGTGCCTGGAGTAATAGCGGGCACACCGGGGAGCTGTTTTTT; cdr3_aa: CAWSNSGHTGELFF
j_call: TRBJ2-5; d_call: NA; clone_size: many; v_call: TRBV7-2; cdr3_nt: TGTGCCAGCAGCTTGTTGGCGGACCGGACCCAGTACTTC; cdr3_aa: CASSLLADRTQYF
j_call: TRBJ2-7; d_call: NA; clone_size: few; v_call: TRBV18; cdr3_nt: TGTGCCAGCAGCCCTCGGGACAAGTCCTACGAGCAGTACTTC; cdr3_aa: CASSPRDKSYEQYF
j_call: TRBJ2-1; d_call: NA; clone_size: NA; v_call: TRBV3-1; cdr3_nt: TGTGCCAGCAGCCCTACGGGAGTCCCCTACAATGAGCAGTTCTTC; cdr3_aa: CASSPTGVPYNEQFF
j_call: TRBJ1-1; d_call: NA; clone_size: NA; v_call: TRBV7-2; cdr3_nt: TGTGCCAGCAGCATTTGGGGTAGGAACACTGAAGCTTTCTTT; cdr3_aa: CASSIWGRNTEAFF
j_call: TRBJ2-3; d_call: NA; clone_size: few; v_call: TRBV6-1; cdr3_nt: TGTGCCAGCACCGCGGGTAGCACAGATACGCAGTATTTT; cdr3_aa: CASTAGSTDTQYF
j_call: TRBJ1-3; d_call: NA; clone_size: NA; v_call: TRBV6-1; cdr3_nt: TGTGCCAGCAGCCCCGGGGGTGGAAACACCATATATTTT; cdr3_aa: CASSPGGGNTIYF
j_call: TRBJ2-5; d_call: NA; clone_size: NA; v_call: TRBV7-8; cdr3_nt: TGTGCCAGCAGCTCCCCGTGGGGGAGAGAGGAGACCCAGTACTTC; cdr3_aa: CASSSPWGREETQYF
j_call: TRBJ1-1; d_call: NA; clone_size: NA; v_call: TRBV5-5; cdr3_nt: TGTGCCAGCAGCCAAGACCCCTACTCGGGCACTGAAGCTTTCTTT; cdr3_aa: CASSQDPYSGTEAFF
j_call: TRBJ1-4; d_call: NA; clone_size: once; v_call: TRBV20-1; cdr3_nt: TGCAGTGCTAGAGGACCGTCAACTAATGAAAAACTGTTTTTT; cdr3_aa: CSARGPSTNEKLFF
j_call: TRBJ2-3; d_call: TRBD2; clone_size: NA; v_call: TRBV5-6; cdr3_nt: TGTGCCAGCAGCTTCATGACTAGCGGGACGGCAGATACGCAGTATTTT; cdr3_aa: CASSFMTSGTADTQYF
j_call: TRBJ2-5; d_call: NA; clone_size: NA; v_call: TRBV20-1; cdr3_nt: TGCAGTGCTAGGTTGCAGGGGTCTGAGGAGACCCAGTACTTC; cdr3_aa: CSARLQGSEETQYF
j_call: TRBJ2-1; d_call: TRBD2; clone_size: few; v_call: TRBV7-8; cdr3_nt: TGTGCCAGCAGCTCAGAAATAGCGGGAGGGTGGTACAATGAGCAGTTCTTC; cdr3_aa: CASSSEIAGGWYNEQFF
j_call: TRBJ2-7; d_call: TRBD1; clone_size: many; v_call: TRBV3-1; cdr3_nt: TGTGCCAGCAGTCATAGGGACAGAATCTACGAGCAGTACTTC; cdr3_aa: CASSHRDRIYEQYF
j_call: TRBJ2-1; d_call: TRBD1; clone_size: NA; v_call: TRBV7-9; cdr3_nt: TGTGCCAGCAGCTTAGGAAGAATGACAGGGCAAGTCTACAATGAGCAGTTCTTC; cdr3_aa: CASSLGRMTGQVYNEQFF
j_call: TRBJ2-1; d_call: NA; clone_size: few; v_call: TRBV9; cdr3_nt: TGTGCCAGCAGCGTAGGGGGGGCGGACGTTTACAATGAGCAGTTCTTC; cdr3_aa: CASSVGGADVYNEQFF
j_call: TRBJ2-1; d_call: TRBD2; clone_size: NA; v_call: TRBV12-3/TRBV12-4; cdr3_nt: TGTGCCAGCAGTTTGGGGACTATCAGGAGGTTAAAGTTCTTC; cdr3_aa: CASSLGTIRRLKFF
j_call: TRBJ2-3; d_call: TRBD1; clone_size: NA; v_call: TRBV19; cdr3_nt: TGTGCCAGTTCGGACAGGGTAGGAGATACGCAGTATTTT; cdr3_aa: CASSDRVGDTQYF
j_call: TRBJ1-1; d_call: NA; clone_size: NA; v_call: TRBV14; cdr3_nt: TGTGCCAGCAGCCCTAGGGCCCGCTCGAACACTGAAGCTTTCTTT; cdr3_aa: CASSPRARSNTEAFF
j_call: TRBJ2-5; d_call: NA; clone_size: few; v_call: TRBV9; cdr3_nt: TGTGCCAGCAGCGTAGAAGGGGGGGGGTACCAAGAGACCCAGTACTTC; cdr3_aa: CASSVEGGGYQETQYF
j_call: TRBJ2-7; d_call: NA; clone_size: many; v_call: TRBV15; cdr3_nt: TGTGCCACCAGCAGAGCACGGGCAGGGGCAAAAGGCGAGCAGTACTTC; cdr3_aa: CATSRARAGAKGEQYF
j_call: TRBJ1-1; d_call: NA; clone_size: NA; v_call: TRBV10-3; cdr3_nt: TGTGCCATCAGATCCGCAGAGGCCGAAGCTTTCTTT; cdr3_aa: CAIRSAEAEAFF
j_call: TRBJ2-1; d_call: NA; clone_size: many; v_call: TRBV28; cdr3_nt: TGTGCCAGCAGTTTAAGGCGGAATGAGCAGTTCTTC; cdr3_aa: CASSLRRNEQFF
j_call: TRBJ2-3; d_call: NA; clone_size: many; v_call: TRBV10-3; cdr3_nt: TGTGCCATCAGTGAGGGGGGCACGAACACAGATACGCAGTATTTT; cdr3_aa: CAISEGGTNTDTQYF
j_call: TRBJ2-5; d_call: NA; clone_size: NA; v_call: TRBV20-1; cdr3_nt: TGCAGTGCTAGATTCCAAGAGACCCAGTACTTC; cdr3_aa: CSARFQETQYF
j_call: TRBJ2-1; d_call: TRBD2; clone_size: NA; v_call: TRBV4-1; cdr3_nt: TGCGCCAGCAGCCGTAGCGGGAGGGCCCTTGGGGATGAGCAGTTCTTC; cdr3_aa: CASSRSGRALGDEQFF
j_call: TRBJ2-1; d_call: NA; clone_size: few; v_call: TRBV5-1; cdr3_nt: TGCGCCAGCAGCGCCGCTAGATCTGCTACCAACAATGAGCAGTTCTTC; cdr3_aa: CASSAARSATNNEQFF
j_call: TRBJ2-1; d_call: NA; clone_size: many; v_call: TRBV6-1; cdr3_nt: TGTGCCAGCAGCAAGAGACTAGAAAAAAACAATGAGCAGTTCTTC; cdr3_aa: CASSKRLEKNNEQFF
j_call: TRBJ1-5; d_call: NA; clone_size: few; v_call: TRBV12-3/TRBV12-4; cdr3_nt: TGTGCCAGCAGTTTCGTCCGGGGGGATGGCAATCAGCCCCAGCATTTT; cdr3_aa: CASSFVRGDGNQPQHF
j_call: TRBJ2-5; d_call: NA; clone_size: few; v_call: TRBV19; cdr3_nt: TGTGCCAGTAGGTACAGGGCCGGTTGGGAGACCCAGTACTTC; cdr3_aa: CASRYRAGWETQYF